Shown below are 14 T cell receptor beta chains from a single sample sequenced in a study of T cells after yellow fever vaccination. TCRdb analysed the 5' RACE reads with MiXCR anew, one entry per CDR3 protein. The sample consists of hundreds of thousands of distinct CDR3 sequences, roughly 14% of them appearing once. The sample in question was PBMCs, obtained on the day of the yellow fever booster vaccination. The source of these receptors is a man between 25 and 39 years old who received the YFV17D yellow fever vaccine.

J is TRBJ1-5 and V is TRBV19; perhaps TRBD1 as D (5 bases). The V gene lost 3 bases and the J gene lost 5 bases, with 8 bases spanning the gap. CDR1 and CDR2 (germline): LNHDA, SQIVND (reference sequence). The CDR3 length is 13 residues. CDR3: CASSIRAYQPQHF. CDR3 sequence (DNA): TGTGCCAGTAGTATCAGGGCTTATCAGCCCCAGCATTTT.

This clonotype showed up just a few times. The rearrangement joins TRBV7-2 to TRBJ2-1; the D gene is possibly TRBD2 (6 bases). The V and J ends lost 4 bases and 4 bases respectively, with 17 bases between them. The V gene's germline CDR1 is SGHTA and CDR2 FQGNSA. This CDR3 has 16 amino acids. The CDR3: CASSYQIGGGYNEQFF. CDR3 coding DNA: TGTGCCAGCAGCTACCAAATCGGGGGTGGGTACAATGAGCAGTTCTTC.

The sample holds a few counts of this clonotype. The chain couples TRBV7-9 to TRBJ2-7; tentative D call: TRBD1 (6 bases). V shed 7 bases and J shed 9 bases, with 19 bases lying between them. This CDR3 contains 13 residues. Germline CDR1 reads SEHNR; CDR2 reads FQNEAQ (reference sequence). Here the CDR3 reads CASMVGRTDRQYF. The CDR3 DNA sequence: TGTGCCAGCATGGTGGGAAGGACGGACAGGCAGTACTTC.

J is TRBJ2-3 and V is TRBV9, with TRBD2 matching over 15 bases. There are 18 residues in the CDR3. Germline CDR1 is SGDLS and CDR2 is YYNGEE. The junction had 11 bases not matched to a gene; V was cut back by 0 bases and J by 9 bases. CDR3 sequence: CASSVVGGLAGGMDTQYF. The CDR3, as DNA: TGTGCCAGCAGCGTAGTAGGGGGACTAGCGGGAGGAATGGACACGCAGTATTTT.

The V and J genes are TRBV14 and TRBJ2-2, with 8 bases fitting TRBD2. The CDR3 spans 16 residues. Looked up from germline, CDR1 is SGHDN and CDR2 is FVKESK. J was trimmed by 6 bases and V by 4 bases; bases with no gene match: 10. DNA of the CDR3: TGTGCCAGCAGCCTCCGGTTTAGCGGGACCCCCGGGGAGCTGTTTTTT. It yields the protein CASSLRFSGTPGELFF. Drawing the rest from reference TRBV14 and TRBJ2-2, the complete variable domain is EAGVTQFPSHSVIEKGQTVTLRCDPISGHDNLYWYRRVMGKEIKFLLHFVKESKQDESGMPNNRFLAERTGGTYSTLKVQPAELEDSGVYFCASSLRFSGTPGELFFGEGSRLTVL.

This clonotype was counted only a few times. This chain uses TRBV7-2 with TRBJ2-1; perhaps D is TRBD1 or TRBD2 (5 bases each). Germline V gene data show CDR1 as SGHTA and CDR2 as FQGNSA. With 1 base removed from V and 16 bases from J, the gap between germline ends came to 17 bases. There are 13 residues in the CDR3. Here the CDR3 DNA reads TGTGCCAGCAGCTTAGAGGTGGGACCTGGGGGTTTCTTC. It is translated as CASSLEVGPGGFF.

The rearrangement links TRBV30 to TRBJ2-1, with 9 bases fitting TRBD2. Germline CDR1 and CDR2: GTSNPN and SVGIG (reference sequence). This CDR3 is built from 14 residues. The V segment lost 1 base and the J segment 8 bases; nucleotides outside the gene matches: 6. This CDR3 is CAWSASSGNDEQFF. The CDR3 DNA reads TGTGCCTGGAGTGCGTCTAGCGGGAATGATGAGCAGTTCTTC.

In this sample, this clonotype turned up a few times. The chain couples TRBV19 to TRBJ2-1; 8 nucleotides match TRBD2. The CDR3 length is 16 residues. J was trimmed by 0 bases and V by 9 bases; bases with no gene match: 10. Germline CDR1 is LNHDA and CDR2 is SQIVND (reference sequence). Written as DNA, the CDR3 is TGTGCCAGCTCCGGGACTAGAGGTCTCTCCTACAATGAGCAGTTCTTC. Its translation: CASSGTRGLSYNEQFF.

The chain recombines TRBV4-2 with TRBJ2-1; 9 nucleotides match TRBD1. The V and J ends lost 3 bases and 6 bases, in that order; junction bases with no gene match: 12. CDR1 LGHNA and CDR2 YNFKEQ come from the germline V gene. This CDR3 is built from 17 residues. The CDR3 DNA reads TGTGCCAGCAGCCAGCAACCGGGACAGGGCTCGGGCAATGAGCAGTTCTTC. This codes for CASSQQPGQGSGNEQFF.

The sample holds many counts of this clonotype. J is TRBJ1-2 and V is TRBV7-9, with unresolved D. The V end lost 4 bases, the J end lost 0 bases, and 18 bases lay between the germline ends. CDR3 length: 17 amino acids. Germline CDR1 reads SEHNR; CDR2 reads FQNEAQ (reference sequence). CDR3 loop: CASSYRTVEVSNYGYTF. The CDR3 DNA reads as TGTGCCAGCAGCTACCGGACTGTTGAGGTTTCTAACTATGGCTACACCTTC.

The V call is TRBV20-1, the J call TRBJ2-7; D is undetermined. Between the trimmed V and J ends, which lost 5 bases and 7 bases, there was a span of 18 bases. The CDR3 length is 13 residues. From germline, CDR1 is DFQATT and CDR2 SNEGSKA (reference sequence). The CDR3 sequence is CSALNTAVVEQYF. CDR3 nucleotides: TGCAGTGCTCTCAACACTGCTGTGGTTGAGCAGTACTTC.

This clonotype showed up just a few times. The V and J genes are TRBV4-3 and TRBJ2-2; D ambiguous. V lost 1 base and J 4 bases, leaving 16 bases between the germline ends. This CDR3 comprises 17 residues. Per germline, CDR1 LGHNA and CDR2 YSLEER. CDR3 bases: TGCGCCAGCAGCCAAGCCTCCGGCCTCAGCGCCACCGGGGAGCTGTTTTTT. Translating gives CASSQASGLSATGELFF.

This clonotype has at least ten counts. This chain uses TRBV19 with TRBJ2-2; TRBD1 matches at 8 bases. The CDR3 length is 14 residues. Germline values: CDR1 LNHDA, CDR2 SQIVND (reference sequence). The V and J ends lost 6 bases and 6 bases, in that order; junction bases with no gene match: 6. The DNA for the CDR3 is TGTGCCAGTAGAAGGACAGGGTCGGCCGGGGAGCTGTTTTTT. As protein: CASRRTGSAGELFF.

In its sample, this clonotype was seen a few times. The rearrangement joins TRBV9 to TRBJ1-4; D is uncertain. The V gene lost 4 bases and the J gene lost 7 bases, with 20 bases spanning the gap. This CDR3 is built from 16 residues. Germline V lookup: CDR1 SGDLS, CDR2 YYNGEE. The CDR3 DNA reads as TGTGCCAGCAGCCCCAGTCGGCTTTTTGAGGGTGAAAAACTGTTTTTT. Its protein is CASSPSRLFEGEKLFF.